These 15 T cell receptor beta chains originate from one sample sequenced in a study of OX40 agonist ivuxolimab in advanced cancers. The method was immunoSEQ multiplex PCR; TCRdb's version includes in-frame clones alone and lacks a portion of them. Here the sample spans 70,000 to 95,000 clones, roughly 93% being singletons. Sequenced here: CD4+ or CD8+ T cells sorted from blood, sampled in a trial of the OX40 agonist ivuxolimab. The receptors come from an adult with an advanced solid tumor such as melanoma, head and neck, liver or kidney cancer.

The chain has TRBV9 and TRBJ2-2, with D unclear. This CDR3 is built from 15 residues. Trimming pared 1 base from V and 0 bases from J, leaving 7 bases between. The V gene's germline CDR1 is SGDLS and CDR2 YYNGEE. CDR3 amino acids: CASSVMLANTGELFF. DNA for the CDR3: TGTGCCAGCAGCGTAATGTTGGCGAACACCGGGGAGCTGTTTTTT. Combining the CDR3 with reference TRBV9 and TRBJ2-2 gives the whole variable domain DSGVTQTPKHLITATGQRVTLRCSPRSGDLSVYWYQQSLDQGLQFLIQYYNGEERAKGNILERFSAQQFPDLHSELNLSSLELGDSALYFCASSVMLANTGELFFGEGSRLTVL.

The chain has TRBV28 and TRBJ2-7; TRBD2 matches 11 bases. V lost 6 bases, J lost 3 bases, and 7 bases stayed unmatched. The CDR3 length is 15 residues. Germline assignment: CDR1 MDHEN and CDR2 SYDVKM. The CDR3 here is CASSRRLAGRYEQYF. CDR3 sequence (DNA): TGTGCCAGCAGCCGTAGACTAGCGGGGCGCTACGAGCAGTACTTC.

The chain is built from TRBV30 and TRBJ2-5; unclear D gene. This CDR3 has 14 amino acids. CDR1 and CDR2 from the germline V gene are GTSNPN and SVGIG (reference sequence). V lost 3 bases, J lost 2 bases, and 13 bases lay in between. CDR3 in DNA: TGTGCCTGGAGGGCGATCGGTGGGCAAGAGACCCAGTACTTC. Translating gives CAWRAIGGQETQYF.

CDR3 region: CASSQGGDMGPLHF. The DNA of the CDR3 is TGTGCCAGCAGCCAAGGGGGAGATATGGGACCCCTCCACTTT. The chain recombines TRBV4-2 with TRBJ1-6; D ambiguous. The germline V gene encodes CDR1 LGHNA and CDR2 YNFKEQ. The V gene lost 1 base and the J gene lost 12 bases, with 13 bases spanning the gap. The CDR3 consists of 14 residues.

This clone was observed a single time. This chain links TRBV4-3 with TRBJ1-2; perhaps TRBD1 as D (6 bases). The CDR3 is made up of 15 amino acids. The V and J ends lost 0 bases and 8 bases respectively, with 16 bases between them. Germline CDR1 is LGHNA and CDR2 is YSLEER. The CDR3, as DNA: TGCGCCAGCAGCCAAGATTATTCCGGGGGCGGGGGCTACACCTTC. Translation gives CASSQDYSGGGGYTF.

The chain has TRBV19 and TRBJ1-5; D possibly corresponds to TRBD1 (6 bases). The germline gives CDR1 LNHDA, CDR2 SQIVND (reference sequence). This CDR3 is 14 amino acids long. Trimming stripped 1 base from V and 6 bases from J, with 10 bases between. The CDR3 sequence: CASSIGRGGQPQHF. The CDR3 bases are TGTGCCAGTAGTATAGGCAGGGGTGGTCAGCCCCAGCATTTT. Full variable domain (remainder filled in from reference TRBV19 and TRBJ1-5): DGGITQSPKYLFRKEGQNVTLSCEQNLNHDAMYWYRQDPGQGLRLIYYSQIVNDFQKGDIAEGYSVSREKKESFPLTVTSAQKNPTAFYLCASSIGRGGQPQHFGDGTRLSIL.

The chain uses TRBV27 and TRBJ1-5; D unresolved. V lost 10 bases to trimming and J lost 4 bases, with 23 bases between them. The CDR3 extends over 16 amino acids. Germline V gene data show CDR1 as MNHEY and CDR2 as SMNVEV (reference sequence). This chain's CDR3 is CATSRAGQTKNQPQHF. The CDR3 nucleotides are TGTGCCACCAGCCGAGCAGGCCAGACTAAAAATCAGCCCCAGCATTTT.

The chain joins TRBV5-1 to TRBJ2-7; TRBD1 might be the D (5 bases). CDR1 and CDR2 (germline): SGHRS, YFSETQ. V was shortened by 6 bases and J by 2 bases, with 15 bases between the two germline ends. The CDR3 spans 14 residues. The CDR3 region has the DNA TGCGCCAGCACCCGAGTGGTAGGGGCCTACGAGCAGTACTTC. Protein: CASTRVVGAYEQYF.

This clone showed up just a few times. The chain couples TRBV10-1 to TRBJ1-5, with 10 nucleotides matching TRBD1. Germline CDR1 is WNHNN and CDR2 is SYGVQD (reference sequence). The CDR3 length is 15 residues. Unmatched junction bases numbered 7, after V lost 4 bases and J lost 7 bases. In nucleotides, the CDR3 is TGCGCCAGCAGTGTTTGGGACAGGGGATTACAGCCCCAGCATTTT. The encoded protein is CASSVWDRGLQPQHF.

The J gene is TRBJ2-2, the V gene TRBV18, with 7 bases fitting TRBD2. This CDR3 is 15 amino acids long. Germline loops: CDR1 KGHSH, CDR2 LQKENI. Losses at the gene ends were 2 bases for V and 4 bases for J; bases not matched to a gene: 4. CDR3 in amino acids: CASSPVLAITGELFF. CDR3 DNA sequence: TGTGCCAGCTCACCAGTACTAGCGATCACCGGGGAGCTGTTTTTT. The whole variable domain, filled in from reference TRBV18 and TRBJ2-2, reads NAGVMQNPRHLVRRRGQEARLRCSPMKGHSHVYWYRQLPEEGLKFMVYLQKENIIDESGMPKERFSAEFPKEGPSILRIQQVVRGDSAAYFCASSPVLAITGELFFGEGSRLTVL.

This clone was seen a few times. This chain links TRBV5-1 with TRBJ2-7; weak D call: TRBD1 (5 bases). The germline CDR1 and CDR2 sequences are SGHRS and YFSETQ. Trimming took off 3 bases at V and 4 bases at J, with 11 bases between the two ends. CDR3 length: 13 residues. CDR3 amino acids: CASSWGSEYEQYF. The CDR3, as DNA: TGCGCCAGCAGCTGGGGCTCGGAATACGAGCAGTACTTC.

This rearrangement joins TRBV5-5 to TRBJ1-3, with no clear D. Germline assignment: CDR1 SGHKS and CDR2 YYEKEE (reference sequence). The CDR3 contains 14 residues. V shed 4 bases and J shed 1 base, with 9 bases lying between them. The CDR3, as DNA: TGTGCCAGCAGCCCGGGTCCTTCTGGAAACACCATATATTTT. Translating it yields CASSPGPSGNTIYF.

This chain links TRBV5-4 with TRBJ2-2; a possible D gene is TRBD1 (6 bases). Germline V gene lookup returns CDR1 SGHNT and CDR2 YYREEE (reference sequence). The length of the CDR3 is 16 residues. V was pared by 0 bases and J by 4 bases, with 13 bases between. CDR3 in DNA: TGTGCCAGCAGCTTGGCACAGGGAAGAAGCACCGGGGAGCTGTTTTTT. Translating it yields CASSLAQGRSTGELFF.

The CDR3 spells CASSSEGGYSPLHF. The CDR3 DNA reads as TGCGCCAGCAGCTCGGAAGGGGGTTATTCACCCCTCCACTTT. The rearrangement uses TRBV4-3 and TRBJ1-6; D perhaps matches TRBD1 (6 bases). The V gene's germline CDR1 is LGHNA and CDR2 YSLEER. V dropped 5 bases and J dropped 8 bases, with 13 bases sitting between them. The length of the CDR3 is 14 residues.

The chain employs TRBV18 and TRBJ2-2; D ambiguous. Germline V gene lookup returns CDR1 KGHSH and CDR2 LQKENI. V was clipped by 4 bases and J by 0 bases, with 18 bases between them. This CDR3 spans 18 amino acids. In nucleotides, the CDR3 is TGTGCCAGCTCACAAGGCCTTCTTTCTATCGCGAACACCGGGGAGCTGTTTTTT. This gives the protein CASSQGLLSIANTGELFF.